These T cell receptor beta chains were read from a single sample in a study of cytomegalovirus exposure and HLA in healthy donors. TCRdb's table, derived via immunoSEQ multiplex PCR, lists solely in-frame clones and lacks some. The sample has around 140,000 clones; 60% to 85% are singletons. Material: PBMCs. These receptors all come from a man aged 30 to 45 in good health and CMV-seronegative. Each CDR3 is given with its conserved first and last residue. Each record gives: V gene, clone size, J gene, D gene, CDR3 DNA, CDR3 protein. D genes are given only for firm matches. Some rows have no size entry. The others give once, few or many, or a class for an expanded clone.

TRBV6-6	-	TRBJ2-1	-	TGTGCCAGCGGTCCGGCAGGGACCTACAATGAGCAGTTCTTC	CASGPAGTYNEQFF
TRBV7-8	-	TRBJ1-2	-	TGTGCCAGCAGCCCAGAAGGGGCTGGCTACACCTTC	CASSPEGAGYTF
TRBV16	-	TRBJ1-2	-	TGTGCCAGCAGCCAATCGTCAGGGCCCTATGGCTACACCTTC	CASSQSSGPYGYTF
TRBV30	-	TRBJ2-3	TRBD2	TGTGCCTGGATGGGGTGGCGGGGGAATACAGATACGCAGTATTTT	CAWMGWRGNTDTQYF
TRBV2	once	TRBJ2-7	TRBD2	TGTGCCAGCAGGTTAGCGGGGGGGAACTACGAGCAGTACTTC	CASRLAGGNYEQYF
TRBV30	-	TRBJ2-2	-	TGTGCCTGGAGCGTACTCTGGGGAGGCGGGGAGCTGTTTTTT	CAWSVLWGGGELFF
TRBV7-2	-	TRBJ2-7	TRBD2	TGTGCCAGCAGCCAAGTAGCGGGAGATTTCTATGAGCAGTACTTC	CASSQVAGDFYEQYF
TRBV18	-	TRBJ2-1	TRBD2	TGTGCCAGCTCACCACCCCGGGCGCGGGAGCGCGACAATGAGCAGTTCTTC	CASSPPRARERDNEQFF
TRBV5-1	-	TRBJ1-1	-	TGCGCCAGCAGCCCGGAGAGGTTCAACACTGAAGCTTTCTTT	CASSPERFNTEAFF
TRBV2	-	TRBJ1-6	TRBD1	TGTGCCAGCAGTGGTATTTCCGGGACAGGGGGTTCACCCCTCCACTTT	CASSGISGTGGSPLHF
TRBV19	few	TRBJ1-5	TRBD1	TGTGCCAGTAGAACCCGGGACAGGGGGTATCCCCAGCATTTT	CASRTRDRGYPQHF
TRBV6-1	-	TRBJ1-1	-	TGTGCCAGCAGTGTTAGAGTTTCGGACACTGAAGCTTTCTTT	CASSVRVSDTEAFF
TRBV6-1	-	TRBJ1-5	-	TGTGCCAGCAGTGAAGTAATGAATCAGCCCCAGCATTTT	CASSEVMNQPQHF
TRBV19	-	TRBJ2-7	TRBD1	TGTGCCAGTAGTAGTAGGGGACAGGCATCCTACGAGCAGTACTTC	CASSSRGQASYEQYF
TRBV5-1	-	TRBJ2-5	TRBD1	TGCGCCAGCAGCCGGACAGGGCGAGAAGAGACCCAGTACTTC	CASSRTGREETQYF
TRBV7-3	once	TRBJ2-5	-	TGTGCCAGCAGCCCAGGTGGGGCGTACCAAGAGACCCAGTACTTC	CASSPGGAYQETQYF
TRBV19	-	TRBJ1-5	-	TGTGCCAGTACCATCCCGGGGTTGGGAAATCAGCCCCAGCATTTT	CASTIPGLGNQPQHF
TRBV6-1	-	TRBJ1-6	-	TGTGCCAGCATTTTCACTAGGACTGACCGTTCACCCCTCCACTTT	CASIFTRTDRSPLHF
TRBV18	-	TRBJ1-2	TRBD1	TGTGCCAGCTCACTAGGGACAGGGGATGCCTATGGCTACACCTTC	CASSLGTGDAYGYTF
TRBV6-1	-	TRBJ2-5	TRBD2	TGTGCCAGCCGTGTCCCGCCGGGACTAGCGGGGGGGCCGGGAGAGACCCAGTACTTC	CASRVPPGLAGGPGETQYF
TRBV7-8	-	TRBJ2-2	-	TGTGCCAGCAGCGTCGGGGCGAACACCGGGGAGCTGTTTTTT	CASSVGANTGELFF
TRBV27	-	TRBJ1-2	TRBD1	TGTGCCAGCAGTTCCTCCCCCGGTCCGGGACAGGGTTCGGAGGGCTACACCTTC	CASSSSPGPGQGSEGYTF
TRBV6-5	-	TRBJ1-6	-	TGTGCCAGCAGTTATCGTCCCATCCGGGATTCACCCCTCCACTTT	CASSYRPIRDSPLHF
TRBV7-2	once	TRBJ2-7	TRBD1	TGTGCCAGCAACCTTTTAGGGGGACAGGGGGCGCCCGAGCAGTACTTC	CASNLLGGQGAPEQYF
TRBV6-5	once	TRBJ2-1	-	TGTGCCAGCAGTTACTCCACGCGGGCGGGCAATGAGCAGTTCTTC	CASSYSTRAGNEQFF
TRBV2	-	TRBJ1-2	-	TGTGCCAGCAAAACCCGGACAGATGATGGCTACACCTTC	CASKTRTDDGYTF
TRBV18	-	TRBJ2-5	-	TGTGCCAGCTCACCACCGGGGGGAGAGACCCAGTACTTC	CASSPPGGETQYF
TRBV25-1	-	TRBJ2-3	TRBD1	TGTGCCACCGGAGCTCGAGGGCAGGGGGCGAGAGATACGCAGTATTTT	CATGARGQGARDTQYF
TRBV20-1	once	TRBJ2-7	-	TGCAGTGCTAGACTTTACGAGCAGTACTTC	CSARLYEQYF
TRBV11-2	-	TRBJ2-7	TRBD1	TGTGCCAGCAGCTTTAGGGGGCGGCAGGGATTATCCTACGAGCAGTACTTC	CASSFRGRQGLSYEQYF
TRBV6-5	once	TRBJ2-5	TRBD2	TGTGCCAGCAGTTACGGAGGTGGGAGGGAAGAGACCCAGTACTTC	CASSYGGGREETQYF
TRBV9	-	TRBJ2-3	TRBD2	TGTGCCAGCAGTTCGGTCTATCCGGGACTAGCGGGAGGGCCCTCAGATACGCAGTATTTT	CASSSVYPGLAGGPSDTQYF
TRBV7-9	-	TRBJ1-2	TRBD1	TGTGCCAGCAGCTTAGATCGACAGGGGGGAGGCGGCTACACCTTC	CASSLDRQGGGGYTF
TRBV19	-	TRBJ2-7	TRBD1	TGTGCTTCGGGACAGGGGGGCGACGAGCAGTACTTC	CASGQGGDEQYF
TRBV6-1	few	TRBJ2-7	TRBD1	TGTGCCAGCAGTGAAGGGAGACAGGGTCTCCACGAGCAGTACTTC	CASSEGRQGLHEQYF
TRBV10-3	-	TRBJ1-1	-	TGTGCCATCAGGGAACGACAGGCGGACGAAGCTTTCTTT	CAIRERQADEAFF
TRBV2	-	TRBJ2-2	TRBD2	TGTGCCAGCAGTGATAAATTAGCGGGCACCGGGGAGCTGTTTTTT	CASSDKLAGTGELFF
TRBV7-8	-	TRBJ2-1	-	TGTGCCAGCAGCTTAGCGCGCCTCCCAGGTGAGCAGTTCTTC	CASSLARLPGEQFF
TRBV5-4	-	TRBJ1-1	TRBD1	TGTGCCAGCAGCGCGCCCGGGACAGGGTATATGAACACTGAAGCTTTCTTT	CASSAPGTGYMNTEAFF
TRBV7-9	-	TRBJ2-1	TRBD2	TGTGCCAGCAGCCGAGGTGGGACTAGCCCCCTCAATGAGCAGTTCTTC	CASSRGGTSPLNEQFF
TRBV19	-	TRBJ1-2	-	TGTGCCAGTTCGGCCAGGGGTAACTATGGCTACACCTTC	CASSARGNYGYTF
TRBV2	-	TRBJ1-5	-	TGTGCCAGCAGCCCCGACTCGGGTCAGCCCCAGCATTTT	CASSPDSGQPQHF
TRBV7-9	-	TRBJ2-2	-	TGTGCCAGCAGCCCGCCCAAGGCAGGGGCCGGGGAGCTGTTTTTT	CASSPPKAGAGELFF
TRBV2	-	TRBJ2-2	TRBD1	TGTGCCAGCCAGCCCGACAGGGCGAACACCGGGGAGCTGTTTTTT	CASQPDRANTGELFF
TRBV9	-	TRBJ2-7	-	TGTGCCAGCAGCGTAGTGGCGGAGGGGGAGCAGTACTTC	CASSVVAEGEQYF
TRBV4-1	-	TRBJ1-5	TRBD1	TGCGCCAGCAGCCAAAAGTGGGGACAGGGAAATCAGCCCCAGCATTTT	CASSQKWGQGNQPQHF